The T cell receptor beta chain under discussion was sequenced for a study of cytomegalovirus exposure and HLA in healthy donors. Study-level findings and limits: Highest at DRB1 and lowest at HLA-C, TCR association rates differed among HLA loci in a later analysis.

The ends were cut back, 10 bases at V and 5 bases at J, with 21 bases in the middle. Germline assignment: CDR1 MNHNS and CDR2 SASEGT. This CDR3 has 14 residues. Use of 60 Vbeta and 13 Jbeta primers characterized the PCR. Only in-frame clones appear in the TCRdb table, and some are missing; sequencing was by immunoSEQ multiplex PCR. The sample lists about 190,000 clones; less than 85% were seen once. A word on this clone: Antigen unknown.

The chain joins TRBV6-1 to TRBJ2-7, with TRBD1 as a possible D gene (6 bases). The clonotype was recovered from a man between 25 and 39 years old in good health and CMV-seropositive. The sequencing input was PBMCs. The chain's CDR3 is CAMPSTVAGDEQYF. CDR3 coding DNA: TGTGCCATGCCCTCGACGGTGGCAGGGGACGAGCAGTACTTC.